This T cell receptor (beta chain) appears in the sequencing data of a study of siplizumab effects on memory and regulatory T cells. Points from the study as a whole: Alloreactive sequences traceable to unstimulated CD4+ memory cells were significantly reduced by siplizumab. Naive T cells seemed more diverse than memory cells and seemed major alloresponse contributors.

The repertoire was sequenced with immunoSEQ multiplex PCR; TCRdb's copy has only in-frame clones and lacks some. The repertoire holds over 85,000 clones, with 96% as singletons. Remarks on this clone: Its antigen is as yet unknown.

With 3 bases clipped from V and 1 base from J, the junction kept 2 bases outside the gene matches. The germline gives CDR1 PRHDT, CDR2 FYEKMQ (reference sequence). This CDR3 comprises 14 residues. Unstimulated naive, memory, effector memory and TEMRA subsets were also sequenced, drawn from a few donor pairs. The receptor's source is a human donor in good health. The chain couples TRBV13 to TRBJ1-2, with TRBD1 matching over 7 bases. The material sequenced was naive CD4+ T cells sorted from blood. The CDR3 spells CASSLQGVNYGYTF. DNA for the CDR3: TGTGCCAGCAGCTTGCAGGGGGTTAACTATGGCTACACCTTC.